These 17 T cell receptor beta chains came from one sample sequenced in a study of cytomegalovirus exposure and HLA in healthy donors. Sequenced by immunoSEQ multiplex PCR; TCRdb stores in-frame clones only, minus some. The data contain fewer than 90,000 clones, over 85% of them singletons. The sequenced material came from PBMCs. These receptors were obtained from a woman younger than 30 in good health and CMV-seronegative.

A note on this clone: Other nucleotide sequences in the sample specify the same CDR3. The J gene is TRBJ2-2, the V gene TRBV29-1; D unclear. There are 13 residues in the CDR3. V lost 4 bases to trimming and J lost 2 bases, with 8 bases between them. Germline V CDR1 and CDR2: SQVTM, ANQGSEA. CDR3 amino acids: CSVVDSNTGELFF. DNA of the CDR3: TGCAGCGTTGTTGACTCTAACACCGGGGAGCTGTTTTTT.

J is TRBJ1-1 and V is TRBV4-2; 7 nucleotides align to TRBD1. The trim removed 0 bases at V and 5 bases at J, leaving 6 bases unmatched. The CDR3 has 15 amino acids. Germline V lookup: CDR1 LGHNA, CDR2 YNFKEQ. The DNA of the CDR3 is TGTGCCAGCAGCCAAGATCTTCCCAGGGGGACTGAAGCTTTCTTT. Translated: CASSQDLPRGTEAFF.

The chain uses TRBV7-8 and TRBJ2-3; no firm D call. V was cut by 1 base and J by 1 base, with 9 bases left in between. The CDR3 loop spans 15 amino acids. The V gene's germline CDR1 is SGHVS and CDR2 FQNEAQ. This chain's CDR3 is CASSLGEFRTDTQYF. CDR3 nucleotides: TGTGCCAGCAGCTTAGGCGAGTTCCGCACAGATACGCAGTATTTT.

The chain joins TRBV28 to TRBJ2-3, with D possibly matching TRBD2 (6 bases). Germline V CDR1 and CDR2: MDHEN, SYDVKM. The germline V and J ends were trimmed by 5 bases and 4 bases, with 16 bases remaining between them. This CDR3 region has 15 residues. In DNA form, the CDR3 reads TGTGCCAGCAGTCGGAGGGACGGACCAGCAGATACGCAGTATTTT. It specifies CASSRRDGPADTQYF. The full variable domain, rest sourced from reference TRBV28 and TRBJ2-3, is DVKVTQSSRYLVKRTGEKVFLECVQDMDHENMFWYRQDPGLGLRLIYFSYDVKMKEKGDIPEGYSVSREKKERFSLILESASTNQTSMYLCASSRRDGPADTQYFGPGTRLTVL.

Here the CDR3 DNA reads TGCGCCAGCAGCCCGAGCCGGGACAGGGCTACTGAAGCTTTCTTT. Amino acid sequence: CASSPSRDRATEAFF. V usage is TRBV5-1 and J usage is TRBJ1-1; 9 nucleotides line up with TRBD1. The junction had 9 bases not matched to a gene; V was cut back by 4 bases and J by 5 bases. Per the germline V gene, CDR1 is SGHRS and CDR2 is YFSETQ. The CDR3 consists of 15 residues.

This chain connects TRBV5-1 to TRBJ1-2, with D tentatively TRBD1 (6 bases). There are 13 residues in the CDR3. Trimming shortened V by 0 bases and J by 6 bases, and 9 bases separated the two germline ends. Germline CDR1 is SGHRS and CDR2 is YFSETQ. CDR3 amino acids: CASSLAQGDGYTF. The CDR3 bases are TGCGCCAGCAGCTTGGCACAGGGCGATGGCTACACCTTC. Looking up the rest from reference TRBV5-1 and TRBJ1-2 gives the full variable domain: KAGVTQTPRYLIKTRGQQVTLSCSPISGHRSVSWYQQTPGQGLQFLFEYFSETQRNKGNFPGRFSGRQFSNSRSEMNVSTLELGDSALYLCASSLAQGDGYTFGSGTRLTVV.

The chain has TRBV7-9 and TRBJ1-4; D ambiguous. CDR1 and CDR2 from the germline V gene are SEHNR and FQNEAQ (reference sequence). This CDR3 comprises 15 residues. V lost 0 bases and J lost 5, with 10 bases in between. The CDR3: CASSLARTGNEKLFF. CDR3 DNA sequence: TGTGCCAGCAGCTTAGCCAGGACGGGAAATGAAAAACTGTTTTTT.

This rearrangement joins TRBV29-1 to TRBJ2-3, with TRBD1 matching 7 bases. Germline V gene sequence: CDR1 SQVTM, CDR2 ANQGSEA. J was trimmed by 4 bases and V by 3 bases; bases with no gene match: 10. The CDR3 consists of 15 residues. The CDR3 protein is CSVDTTGYSADTQYF. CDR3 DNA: TGCAGCGTTGATACGACAGGGTATAGTGCAGATACGCAGTATTTT.

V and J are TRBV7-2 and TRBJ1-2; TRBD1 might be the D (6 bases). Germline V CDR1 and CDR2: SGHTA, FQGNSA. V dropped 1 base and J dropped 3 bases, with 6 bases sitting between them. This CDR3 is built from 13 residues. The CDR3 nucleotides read TGTGCCAGCAGCTTAGGACAGGACTATGGCTACACCTTC. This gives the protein CASSLGQDYGYTF.

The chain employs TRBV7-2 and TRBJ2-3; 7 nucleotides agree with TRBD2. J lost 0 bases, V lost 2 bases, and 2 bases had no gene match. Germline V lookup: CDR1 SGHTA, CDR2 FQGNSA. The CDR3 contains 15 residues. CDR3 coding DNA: TGTGCCAGCAGCTTAAGCGGGACCAGCACAGATACGCAGTATTTT. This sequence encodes CASSLSGTSTDTQYF.

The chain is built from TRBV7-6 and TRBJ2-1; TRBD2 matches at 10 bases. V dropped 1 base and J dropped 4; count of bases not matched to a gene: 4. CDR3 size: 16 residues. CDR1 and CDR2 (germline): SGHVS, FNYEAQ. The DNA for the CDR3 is TGTGCCAGCAGCTTAGTTAGTAGCGGGAGGTACAATGAGCAGTTCTTC. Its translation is CASSLVSSGRYNEQFF.

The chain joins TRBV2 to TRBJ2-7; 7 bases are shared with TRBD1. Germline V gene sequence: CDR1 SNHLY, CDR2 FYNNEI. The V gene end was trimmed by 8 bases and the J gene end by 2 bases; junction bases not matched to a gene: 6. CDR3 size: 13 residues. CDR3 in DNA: TGTGCCAGCGGGGGACAGCGTCCCTACGAGCAGTACTTC. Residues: CASGGQRPYEQYF.

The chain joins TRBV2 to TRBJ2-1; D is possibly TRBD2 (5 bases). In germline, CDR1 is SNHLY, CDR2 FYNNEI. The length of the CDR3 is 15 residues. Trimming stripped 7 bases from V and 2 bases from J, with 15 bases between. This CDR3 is CASTSSDGAYNEQFF. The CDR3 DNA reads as TGTGCCAGCACCTCCTCGGACGGGGCCTACAATGAGCAGTTCTTC.

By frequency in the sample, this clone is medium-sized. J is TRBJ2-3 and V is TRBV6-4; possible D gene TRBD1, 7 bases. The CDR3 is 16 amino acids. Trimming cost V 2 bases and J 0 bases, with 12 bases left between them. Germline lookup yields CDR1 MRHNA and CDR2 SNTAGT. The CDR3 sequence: CASSDVAGGSTDTQYF. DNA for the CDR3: TGTGCCAGCAGTGACGTGGCAGGGGGGAGCACAGATACGCAGTATTTT.

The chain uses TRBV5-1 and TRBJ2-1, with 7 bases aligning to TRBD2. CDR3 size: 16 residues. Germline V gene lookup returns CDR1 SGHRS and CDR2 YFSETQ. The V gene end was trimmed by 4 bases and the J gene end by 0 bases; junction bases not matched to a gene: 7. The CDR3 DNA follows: TGCGCCAGCAGCCAACCTAGCGGAAACTCCTACAATGAGCAGTTCTTC. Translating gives CASSQPSGNSYNEQFF.

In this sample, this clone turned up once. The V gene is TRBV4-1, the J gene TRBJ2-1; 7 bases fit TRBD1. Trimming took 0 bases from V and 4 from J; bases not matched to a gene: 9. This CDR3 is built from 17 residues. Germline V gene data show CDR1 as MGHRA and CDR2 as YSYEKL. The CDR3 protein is CASSQDVGRGSYNEQFF. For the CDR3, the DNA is TGCGCCAGCAGCCAAGATGTTGGCAGGGGGTCGTACAATGAGCAGTTCTTC.

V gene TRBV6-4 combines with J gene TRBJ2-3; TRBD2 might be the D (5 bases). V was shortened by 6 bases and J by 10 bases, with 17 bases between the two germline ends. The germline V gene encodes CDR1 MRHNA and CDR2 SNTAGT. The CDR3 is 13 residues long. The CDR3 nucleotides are TGTGCCAGCAGCACCAACCGGGGTATGGCGCAGTATTTT. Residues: CASSTNRGMAQYF.